Reported below is one TCR beta chain. What it recognizes is unknown. CDR3 size: 14 residues. The V end was cut by 1 base, the J end by 4 bases, with 11 bases between. In germline, CDR1 is SGDLS, CDR2 YYNGEE. General study results and limits: The larger-cohort validation was restricted to a single TCR beta V-J rearrangement rather than whole repertoires.

Semi-nested PCR with Nested Universal Primer A followed constant-region reverse priming of full-length variable regions. TCRdb passed the 5' RACE reads through MiXCR, listing each CDR3 protein once. The sample gives fewer than 80,000 distinct CDR3 sequences, approximately 23% of which show up once; about 3% is in the top ten. Sequenced material: memory CD4+ T cells sorted from a lymph node. The subset: memory CD4+ T cells, CD4+CD45RO+CD25-. This sequence originates from a female donor with breast cancer. The chain is built from TRBV9 and TRBJ1-2; D remains ambiguous. CDR3 amino acids: CASSVRASTYGYTF. The CDR3, as DNA: TGTGCCAGCAGCGTAAGGGCCAGCACCTATGGCTACACCTTC.